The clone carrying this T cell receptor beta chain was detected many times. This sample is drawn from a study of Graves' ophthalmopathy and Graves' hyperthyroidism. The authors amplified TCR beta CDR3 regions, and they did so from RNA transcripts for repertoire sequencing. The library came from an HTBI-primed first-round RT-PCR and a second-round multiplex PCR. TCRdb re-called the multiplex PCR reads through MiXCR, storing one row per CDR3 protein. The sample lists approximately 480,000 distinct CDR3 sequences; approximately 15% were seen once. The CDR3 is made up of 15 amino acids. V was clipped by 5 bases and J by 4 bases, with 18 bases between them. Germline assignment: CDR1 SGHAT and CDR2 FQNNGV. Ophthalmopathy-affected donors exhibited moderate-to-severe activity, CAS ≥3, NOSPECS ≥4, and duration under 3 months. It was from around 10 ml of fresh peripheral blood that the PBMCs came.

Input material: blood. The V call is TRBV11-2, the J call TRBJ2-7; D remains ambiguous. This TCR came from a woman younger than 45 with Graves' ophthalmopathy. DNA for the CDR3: TGTGCCAGCAGCCCGCCTGGAGTCCCAGGTTACGAGCAGTACTTC. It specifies CASSPPGVPGYEQYF.